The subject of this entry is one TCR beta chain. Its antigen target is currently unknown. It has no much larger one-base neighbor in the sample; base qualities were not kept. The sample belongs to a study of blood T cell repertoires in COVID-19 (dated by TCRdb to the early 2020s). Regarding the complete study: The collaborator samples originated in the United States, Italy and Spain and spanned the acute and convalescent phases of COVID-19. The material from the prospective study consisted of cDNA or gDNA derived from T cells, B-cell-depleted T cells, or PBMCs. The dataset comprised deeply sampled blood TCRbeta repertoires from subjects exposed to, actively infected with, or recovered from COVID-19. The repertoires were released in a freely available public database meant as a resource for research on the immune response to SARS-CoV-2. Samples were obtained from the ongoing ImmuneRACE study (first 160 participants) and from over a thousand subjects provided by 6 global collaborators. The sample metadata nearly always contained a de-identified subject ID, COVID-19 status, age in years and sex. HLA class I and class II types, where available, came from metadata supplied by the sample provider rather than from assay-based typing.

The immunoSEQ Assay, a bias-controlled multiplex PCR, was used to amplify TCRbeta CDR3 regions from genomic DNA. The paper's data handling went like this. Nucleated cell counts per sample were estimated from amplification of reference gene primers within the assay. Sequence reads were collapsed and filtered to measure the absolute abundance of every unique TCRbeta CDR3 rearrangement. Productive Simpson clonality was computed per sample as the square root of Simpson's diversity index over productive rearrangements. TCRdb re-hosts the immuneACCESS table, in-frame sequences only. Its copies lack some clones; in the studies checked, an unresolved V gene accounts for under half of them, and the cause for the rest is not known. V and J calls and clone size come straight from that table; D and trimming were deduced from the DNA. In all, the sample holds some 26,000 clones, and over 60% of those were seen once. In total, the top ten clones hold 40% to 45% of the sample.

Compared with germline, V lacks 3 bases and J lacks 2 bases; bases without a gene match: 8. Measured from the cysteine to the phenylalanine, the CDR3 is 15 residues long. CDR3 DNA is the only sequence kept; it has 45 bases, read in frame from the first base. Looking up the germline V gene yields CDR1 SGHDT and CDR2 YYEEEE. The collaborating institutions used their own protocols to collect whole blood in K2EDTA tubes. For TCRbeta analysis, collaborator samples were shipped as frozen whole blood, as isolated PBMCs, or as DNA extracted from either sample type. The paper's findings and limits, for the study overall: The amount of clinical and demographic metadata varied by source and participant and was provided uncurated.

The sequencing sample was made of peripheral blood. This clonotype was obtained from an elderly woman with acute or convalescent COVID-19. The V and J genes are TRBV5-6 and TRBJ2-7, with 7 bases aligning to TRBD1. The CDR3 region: CASSSLGTVTYEQYF. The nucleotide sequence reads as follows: TGTGCCAGCAGCTCCCTTGGGACAGTAACCTACGAGCAGTACTTC.